This T cell receptor beta chain was sequenced for a study of blood T cell repertoires in COVID-19. Overall study context: Collection of acute and convalescent COVID-19 samples took place in the United States, Italy and Spain.

The table came from immunoSEQ multiplex PCR; TCRdb's copy has only in-frame clones and leaves some out. The data hold approximately 89,000 clones, with over 80% observed a single time. There are 13 residues in the CDR3. Germline values: CDR1 SGHDT, CDR2 YYEEEE. The germline V and J ends were trimmed by 1 base and 7 bases, with 8 bases remaining between them. Sequencing was performed on peripheral blood. The chain has TRBV5-6 and TRBJ2-2; no reliable D call. This receptor was taken from an older woman with active COVID-19. CDR3 loop: CASSLSTFGELFF. CDR3 nucleotides: TGTGCCAGCAGCTTGAGCACCTTCGGGGAGCTGTTTTTT.